A single sample is the source of the 3 T cell receptor beta chains below, sequenced in a study of glioma-infiltrating T cells. The iRepertoire nested amplicon-rescue multiplex PCR amplified TCR alpha and beta CDR3s from RNA. TCRdb re-derived calls from the multiplex PCR reads in MiXCR, one entry per CDR3 protein. The table shows fewer than 500,000 distinct CDR3 sequences, with less than 50% occurring only once. The specimen sequenced was glioma tissue, nonneoplastic brain tissue, or PBMCs (not recorded which). The origin of the receptors is a human donor with low-grade glioma or glioblastoma, undergoing nonglioma brain surgery, or in good health (not recorded which).

The rearrangement links TRBV29-1 to TRBJ2-1; 12 bases align to TRBD2. The germline V gene has CDR1 SQVTM and CDR2 ANQGSEA. The CDR3 has 15 amino acids. Trimming at V came to 3 bases and at J to 5 bases, leaving 5 bases not matched to a gene. CDR3 sequence: CSVDRLAGVHNEQFF. The CDR3 DNA is TGCAGCGTTGACCGACTAGCGGGAGTCCACAATGAGCAGTTCTTC.

The chain has TRBV5-4 and TRBJ1-2, with 7 bases aligning to TRBD1. This CDR3 has 16 amino acids. The junction had 13 bases not matched to a gene; V was cut back by 4 bases and J by 4 bases. Germline V gene lookup returns CDR1 SGHNT and CDR2 YYREEE (reference sequence). The CDR3 DNA follows: TGTGCCAGCAGCGGGGGCGGGTCTCCAGGGGGCTATGGCTACACCTTC. Protein product: CASSGGGSPGGYGYTF.

A word on this clonotype: A junction end diverges from the germline sequence, so it may reflect a read error. The chain recombines TRBV27 with TRBJ1-5, with 10 bases aligning to TRBD1. Per the germline V gene, CDR1 is MNHEY and CDR2 is SMNVEV (reference sequence). This CDR3 contains 19 residues. The CDR3 DNA sequence: TGTGTCAGCAGTTTATGGAAGGGACAGGGGTTTGGTAGCAATCAGCCCCAGCATTTT. Amino acid sequence: CVSSLWKGQGFGSNQPQHF.